A selection of T cell receptor beta chains follows, all from one sample in a study of blood T cell repertoires in COVID-19. Repertoires were generated with immunoSEQ multiplex PCR, while TCRdb's copy carries only in-frame clones and drops some. The table includes about 70,000 clones, approximately 90% detected once. The sequenced sample consisted of peripheral blood. The receptor source for this set is a woman in her 70s with acute or convalescent COVID-19. Both conserved end residues are part of each CDR3. Each record gives: J gene, CDR3 length, V gene, CDR3 protein.

>TRBJ2-3|15|TRBV11-2
CASSVAGGPRDTQYF
>TRBJ2-7|14|TRBV11-2
CASSLAAGVHEQYF
>TRBJ2-5|16|TRBV3-1/TRBV3-2
CASSQVWATGSETQYF
>TRBJ1-5|13|TRBV30
CAWSLGQGQPQHF
>TRBJ1-3|16|TRBV7-9
CASSLSRSRSGNTIYF
>TRBJ2-5|13|TRBV11-2
CASSLDFQETQYF
>TRBJ1-1|13|TRBV5-4
CASSQTANTEAFF
>TRBJ1-1|16|TRBV18
CASSPNDRVGRAEAFF
>TRBJ2-1|15|TRBV7-9
CASSLQGGSRDEQFF
>TRBJ2-5|15|TRBV6-5
CASRKQPTGQETQYF
>TRBJ1-1|14|TRBV11-2
CASSLDRESTEAFF
>TRBJ1-1|16|TRBV5-5
CASSFSARGQNTEAFF
>TRBJ2-1|18|TRBV7-9
CASSSSGTSGGYPNEQFF
>TRBJ2-1|16|TRBV7-2
CASSFAGTSSYNEQFF
>TRBJ2-5|15|TRBV11-2
CASSVDRVGSETQYF
>TRBJ2-2|14|TRBV5-1
CASSFQGLTGELFF
>TRBJ2-2|11|TRBV6-5
CASSSRSELFF
>TRBJ1-1|13|TRBV19
CASSALFGTEAFF
>TRBJ2-1|15|TRBV7-2
CASSVTSGRYNEQFF
>TRBJ1-1|15|TRBV6-5
CASLRDRGMNTEAFF
>TRBJ2-5|14|TRBV7-2
CASTPGQGKETQYF
>TRBJ1-2|12|TRBV30
CAWSGGDYGYTF
>TRBJ1-2|12|TRBV19
CASSPRGGLNTF
>TRBJ2-2|16|TRBV25-1
CASSESGAGHTGELFF
>TRBJ1-2|14|TRBV18
CASSPWDTARGYTF
>TRBJ2-5|15|TRBV7-3
CASSLIGQGEETQYF
>TRBJ2-1|12|TRBV28
CASSSAYNEQFF
>TRBJ2-5|14|TRBV5-1
CASSQATGSETQYF
>TRBJ2-1|16|TRBV28
CASSLGAGLGIDEQFF
>TRBJ2-1|17|TRBV3-1/TRBV3-2
CASSPIPGGRAYNEQFF
>TRBJ2-2|14|TRBV29-1
CSVSWLANTGELFF
>TRBJ1-1|14|TRBV19
CASSVGGPGLEAFF
>TRBJ2-3|21|TRBV14
CASNPQPGLAGPRAPTDTQYF
>TRBJ1-2|15|TRBV7-8
CASSARQGASYGYTF
>TRBJ1-5|15|TRBV19
CATAQGVRSNQPQHF
>TRBJ2-1|16|TRBV5-1
CASSFSDGGPYNEQFF
>TRBJ1-2|14|TRBV14
CASSQGAGDYGYTF
>TRBJ1-1|12|TRBV7-9
CASHNPNTEAFF
>TRBJ1-6|15|TRBV27
CASSLTTGVGSPLHF
>TRBJ2-5|18|TRBV21-1
CASSKEGGQGRCRETQYF
>TRBJ2-1|15|TRBV4-3
CASSPRTSAYNEQFF
>TRBJ2-1|14|TRBV18
CASSPAREWGEQFF
>TRBJ2-2|11|TRBV6-5
CASTNTGELFF
>TRBJ2-7|13|TRBV27
CASSFYQGYEQYF
>TRBJ1-5|14|TRBV5-5
CASSFTDSNQPQHF
>TRBJ1-1|13|TRBV28
CASSLQGNTEAFF